Presented here are 21 T cell receptor beta chains from one specimen sequenced in a study of beta chain features in type 1 diabetes. Points from the study as a whole: Researchers report that Type 1 diabetes patients had moderately but significantly shorter TCRB CDR3s across all four CD4+ subsets.

The authors reverse transcribed all of the isolated RNA, so sequencing captured expressed TCRB transcripts. Profiled with immunoSEQ multiplex PCR; TCRdb holds only in-frame clones, not every one. The sample records more than 250,000 clones, roughly a quarter being singletons. No cognate antigen is known for these TCRs. Sequenced sample: naive CD4+ T cells from blood. These receptors came from a woman aged 25 to 39 with type 1 diabetes.

This clone has only a few counts. The rearrangement links TRBV6-5 to TRBJ2-5; D not resolved. The CDR3 runs to 15 residues. Trimming took off 0 bases at V and 1 base at J, with 9 bases between the two ends. From germline, CDR1 is MNHEY and CDR2 SVGAGI. The CDR3 region has the DNA TGTGCCAGCAGTTACTCCGCAGGTTCCCAAGAGACCCAGTACTTC. This gives the protein CASSYSAGSQETQYF.

V usage is TRBV27 and J usage is TRBJ2-1; D call uncertain. Trimming took 3 bases from V and 6 from J, leaving 15 bases between them. Germline CDR1 is MNHEY and CDR2 is SMNVEV (reference sequence). The CDR3 runs 15 residues. The CDR3 nucleotides read TGTGCCAGCAGTTTGGGCAGACCTCTTTCCAATGAGCAGTTCTTC. Its protein product is CASSLGRPLSNEQFF.

The V gene is TRBV5-1, the J gene TRBJ2-7; TRBD1 agrees at 7 bases. CDR3 length: 16 residues. The trim removed 4 bases at V and 3 bases at J, leaving 13 bases unmatched. Looked up from germline, CDR1 is SGHRS and CDR2 is YFSETQ. This chain's CDR3 is CASSAKTGTEGYEQYF. As DNA, the CDR3 is TGCGCCAGCAGCGCGAAAACCGGGACAGAGGGCTACGAGCAGTACTTC.

V usage is TRBV30 and J usage is TRBJ1-2, with 9 bases lining up with TRBD1. Germline V gene lookup returns CDR1 GTSNPN and CDR2 SVGIG (reference sequence). The CDR3 sequence is 14 residues long. Losses at the gene ends were 3 bases for V and 4 bases for J; bases not matched to a gene: 6. CDR3 bases: TGTGCCTGGAGACCCCCGGACAGGGGCTATGGCTACACCTTC. Its protein product is CAWRPPDRGYGYTF.

V and J are TRBV28 and TRBJ2-5; D perhaps matches TRBD1 (6 bases). The CDR3 length is 17 residues. The germline CDR1 and CDR2 sequences are MDHEN and SYDVKM. V was shortened by 4 bases and J by 2 bases, with 20 bases between the two germline ends. The CDR3 is CASSSAHGRGSQETQYF. DNA of the CDR3: TGTGCCAGCAGTTCAGCCCATGGCAGGGGATCACAAGAGACCCAGTACTTC.

This chain links TRBV5-4 with TRBJ2-1, with TRBD2 matching 7 bases. Trimming at V came to 4 bases and at J to 4 bases, leaving 5 bases not matched to a gene. The CDR3 length is 14 residues. Germline V gene sequence: CDR1 SGHNT, CDR2 YYREEE (reference sequence). Here the CDR3 DNA reads TGTGCCAGCAGCACGCCGGGAGGATACAATGAGCAGTTCTTC. This encodes CASSTPGGYNEQFF.

The chain links TRBV7-9 to TRBJ1-5; 8 positions agree with TRBD1. The V segment lost 3 bases and the J segment 3 bases; nucleotides outside the gene matches: 4. The CDR3 covers 15 residues. Germline-derived CDR1 and CDR2 are SEHNR and FQNEAQ (reference sequence). The CDR3 DNA reads TGTGCCAGCAGCTTGGGACAGGAGGTCAATCAGCCCCAGCATTTT. The encoded protein is CASSLGQEVNQPQHF.

This clone has only a few counts. Here the CDR3 reads CASTDLAGGGNEQFF. The CDR3 nucleotides are TGTGCCAGCACCGACCTAGCGGGAGGCGGGAATGAGCAGTTCTTC. The V call is TRBV2, the J call TRBJ2-1; 11 nucleotides align to TRBD2. The CDR3 runs to 15 residues. V lost 7 bases, J lost 7 bases, and 9 bases stayed unmatched. CDR1 is SNHLY and CDR2 is FYNNEI in the germline V gene.

The chain couples TRBV18 to TRBJ1-5; D unclear. This CDR3 contains 12 residues. V was cut by 2 bases and J by 6 bases, with 5 bases left in between. Germline V gene sequence: CDR1 KGHSH, CDR2 LQKENI. This CDR3 is CASSPFGQPQHF. The CDR3 nucleotides read TGTGCCAGCTCACCATTCGGTCAGCCCCAGCATTTT.

To note about this clone: Different DNA sequences within this sample yield the same CDR3. This sequence joins TRBV2 and TRBJ2-1, with D possibly being TRBD2 (6 bases). The CDR3 loop spans 13 amino acids. V lost 4 bases, J lost 2 bases, and 6 bases lay in between. Germline V gene data show CDR1 as SNHLY and CDR2 as FYNNEI. In DNA, the CDR3 is TGTGCCAGCAGTGGACTAGCCTACAATGAGCAGTTCTTC. Protein sequence: CASSGLAYNEQFF.

The J gene is TRBJ2-3, the V gene TRBV27; maybe TRBD2 (6 bases). Trimming pared 3 bases from V and 0 bases from J, leaving 13 bases between. From germline, CDR1 is MNHEY and CDR2 SMNVEV (reference sequence). This CDR3 has 16 amino acids. The CDR3: CASSFNPGVSTDTQYF. The CDR3 DNA follows: TGTGCCAGCAGTTTCAATCCGGGAGTAAGCACAGATACGCAGTATTTT.

The chain combines TRBV28 with TRBJ1-1, with no clear D. Germline CDR1 is MDHEN and CDR2 is SYDVKM. Trimming pared 5 bases from V and 1 base from J, leaving 17 bases between. CDR3 length equals 16 residues. CDR3 sequence: CASSSLGPTPNTEAFF. The CDR3 DNA reads as TGTGCCAGCAGTAGTCTTGGGCCGACACCGAACACTGAAGCTTTCTTT.

The chain combines TRBV19 with TRBJ1-1, with TRBD1 matching over 8 bases. V was clipped by 2 bases and J by 8 bases; unmatched bases: 7. The CDR3 has 14 amino acids. CDR1 is LNHDA, CDR2 SQIVND, per germline (reference sequence). CDR3 DNA sequence: TGTGCCAGTAGTATATGGACAGGGAGCGGAGAAGCTTTCTTT. As protein: CASSIWTGSGEAFF. Full variable domain (missing parts from reference TRBV19 and TRBJ1-1): DGGITQSPKYLFRKEGQNVTLSCEQNLNHDAMYWYRQDPGQGLRLIYYSQIVNDFQKGDIAEGYSVSREKKESFPLTVTSAQKNPTAFYLCASSIWTGSGEAFFGQGTRLTVV.

This chain joins TRBV19 and TRBJ2-1, with unresolved D. Per the germline V gene, CDR1 is LNHDA and CDR2 is SQIVND (reference sequence). The CDR3 loop spans 16 amino acids. V dropped 7 bases and J dropped 0 bases, with 16 bases sitting between them. DNA for the CDR3: TGTGCCAGTATTCAGCGTCCGGAAGGCTCCTACAATGAGCAGTTCTTC. Its translation is CASIQRPEGSYNEQFF. The full variable domain, rest sourced from reference TRBV19 and TRBJ2-1, is DGGITQSPKYLFRKEGQNVTLSCEQNLNHDAMYWYRQDPGQGLRLIYYSQIVNDFQKGDIAEGYSVSREKKESFPLTVTSAQKNPTAFYLCASIQRPEGSYNEQFFGPGTRLTVL.

V gene TRBV7-9 combines with J gene TRBJ2-7, with D maybe TRBD1 (6 bases). CDR3 size: 15 residues. V shed 2 bases and J shed 5 bases, with 16 bases lying between them. Germline loops: CDR1 SEHNR, CDR2 FQNEAQ (reference sequence). The CDR3 region has the DNA TGTGCCAGCAGCTTAAGGCCAGGGGAGCGTGACGAGCAGTACTTC. This gives the protein CASSLRPGERDEQYF.

The V call is TRBV15, the J call TRBJ2-2, with 8 positions matching TRBD2. V dropped 3 bases and J dropped 4; count of bases not matched to a gene: 4. This CDR3 is 15 amino acids long. Germline assignment: CDR1 LNHNV and CDR2 YYDKDF (reference sequence). CDR3 DNA: TGTGCCACCAGCAGGGGACTAGTTCCCACCGGGGAGCTGTTTTTT. It translates to CATSRGLVPTGELFF.

This clone was observed once. The rearrangement joins TRBV5-1 to TRBJ1-1; 7 bases align to TRBD1. The V segment lost 3 bases and the J segment 3 bases; nucleotides outside the gene matches: 5. Germline-derived CDR1 and CDR2 are SGHRS and YFSETQ. The CDR3 sequence is 14 residues long. CDR3 loop: CASSSGTAYTEAFF. The CDR3 DNA reads TGCGCCAGCAGCTCCGGGACAGCCTACACTGAAGCTTTCTTT.

This clone was seen more than once but under ten times. Here the CDR3 DNA reads TGTGCCACGAATCGTCAGGGGAGCACAGATACGCAGTATTTT. Protein: CATNRQGSTDTQYF. The gene calls are TRBV27 and TRBJ2-3, with D maybe TRBD1 (6 bases). The CDR3 is made up of 14 amino acids. Germline CDR1 reads MNHEY; CDR2 reads SMNVEV (reference sequence). The V end lost 10 bases, the J end lost 0 bases, and 14 bases lay between the germline ends.

This clone was detected a few times. The CDR3 DNA reads as TGTGCCAGCAGCTTAGGGGCTCGGGGCTACACCTTC. It encodes CASSLGARGYTF. The chain combines TRBV11-3 with TRBJ1-2; D is unresolved. The CDR3 sequence is 12 residues long. The V gene lost 1 base and the J gene lost 8 bases, with 8 bases spanning the gap. Germline assignment: CDR1 SGHNT and CDR2 YENEEA.

The V and J genes are TRBV30 and TRBJ1-2, with 9 bases matching TRBD1. Losses at the gene ends were 0 bases for V and 3 bases for J; bases not matched to a gene: 11. CDR1 and CDR2 from the germline V gene are GTSNPN and SVGIG (reference sequence). The CDR3 consists of 17 residues. CDR3 protein: CAWSVSRDRVEDYGYTF. CDR3 sequence (DNA): TGTGCCTGGAGTGTATCCCGGGACAGGGTGGAAGACTATGGCTACACCTTC.

The CDR3 loop is CASSKYVLGLYEQYF. The DNA of the CDR3 is TGTGCCAGCAGCAAATATGTCCTGGGCCTATACGAGCAGTACTTC. The rearrangement links TRBV21-1 to TRBJ2-7; the table assigns TRBD1, which was not confirmed against the DNA. TRBV21-1 is a pseudogene locus. This CDR3 is 15 amino acids long.